Below are 8 T cell receptor beta chains sequenced from a single sample in a study of spatial heterogeneity in lung cancer. MiXCR was run by TCRdb on the 5' RACE reads, yielding one entry per CDR3 protein. This sample has 60,000 to 80,000 distinct CDR3 sequences, with more than 10% found just once. Time point given: sample taken at primary tumor resection. Whole RNA was taken from tumor, nontumor lung or frozen PBMC; it was then sequenced unsorted. The material was PBMCs, obtained at surgery. All receptors come from a male donor with early-stage non-small cell lung cancer.

This clonotype was counted only a few times. This rearrangement joins TRBV4-3 to TRBJ1-2; unclear D gene. V was clipped by 4 bases and J by 6 bases, with 18 bases between them. Germline CDR1 LGHNA, CDR2 YSLEER. The CDR3 covers 15 residues. Here the CDR3 reads CASSLLSQSSDGYTF. The DNA of the CDR3 is TGCGCCAGCAGCCTTCTGAGTCAGTCATCTGATGGCTACACCTTC.

The V call is TRBV20-1, the J call TRBJ1-5; D unclear. The ends were cut back, 4 bases at V and 3 bases at J, with 13 bases in the middle. The CDR3 extends over 14 amino acids. Germline V gene data show CDR1 as DFQATT and CDR2 as SNEGSKA (reference sequence). The CDR3: CSATGTISNQPQHF. In nucleotides, the CDR3 is TGCAGTGCTACAGGAACAATTTCCAATCAGCCCCAGCATTTT.

V is TRBV3-1 and J is TRBJ2-1, with D maybe TRBD2 (5 bases). Germline-derived CDR1 and CDR2 are LGHDT and YNNKEL (reference sequence). The CDR3 is 17 amino acids. Between the trimmed V and J ends, which lost 3 bases and 6 bases, there was a span of 21 bases. CDR3 bases: TGTGCCAGCAGCCAGGCGAGCGGAAAGCGCCCGTTCAATGAGCAGTTCTTC. Its translation: CASSQASGKRPFNEQFF.

The chain recombines TRBV27 with TRBJ2-1; D possibly corresponds to TRBD1 (5 bases). V was clipped by 3 bases and J by 10 bases, with 7 bases between them. The CDR3 has 11 residues. In germline, CDR1 is MNHEY, CDR2 SMNVEV (reference sequence). CDR3 residues: CASSLKGEQFF. Here the CDR3 DNA reads TGTGCCAGCAGTTTGAAGGGGGAGCAGTTCTTC.

This clonotype was seen many times. V usage is TRBV5-1 and J usage is TRBJ2-2, with 10 bases identical to TRBD2. From germline, CDR1 is SGHRS and CDR2 YFSETQ. The trim removed 4 bases at V and 3 bases at J, leaving 3 bases unmatched. This CDR3 is 15 amino acids long. The CDR3 spells CASSGAGGYTGELFF. The CDR3 DNA follows: TGCGCCAGCAGCGGAGCGGGAGGGTACACCGGGGAGCTGTTTTTT.

This clonotype was counted at least ten times. CDR3: CASSFAQGAWYNEQFF. The DNA of the CDR3 is TGTGCCAGCAGCTTTGCCCAGGGGGCTTGGTACAATGAGCAGTTCTTC. The V gene is TRBV7-2, the J gene TRBJ2-1, with 8 bases fitting TRBD1. The CDR3 runs to 16 residues. V lost 3 bases and J lost 4; bases outside the gene matches: 8. Germline values: CDR1 SGHTA, CDR2 FQGNSA.

The chain has TRBV7-9 and TRBJ1-1; no definite D call. The CDR3 has 12 residues. V lost 5 bases, J lost 5 bases, and 9 bases lay in between. Germline CDR1 and CDR2: SEHNR and FQNEAQ (reference sequence). CDR3: CASSPAGTEAFF. CDR3 coding DNA: TGTGCCAGCAGCCCTGCGGGAACTGAAGCTTTCTTT. Full variable domain (outside the CDR3, taken from reference TRBV7-9 and TRBJ1-1): DTGVSQNPRHKITKRGQNVTFRCDPISEHNRLYWYRQTLGQGPEFLTYFQNEAQLEKSRLLSDRFSAERPKGSFSTLEIQRTEQGDSAMYLCASSPAGTEAFFGQGTRLTVV.

The V and J genes are TRBV5-1 and TRBJ2-1; D may be TRBD1 or TRBD2 (6 bases each). The V and J ends lost 1 base and 6 bases respectively, with 11 bases between them. CDR3 length: 14 residues. Germline CDR1 SGHRS, CDR2 YFSETQ. This chain's CDR3 is CASSLTGTANEQFF. CDR3 nucleotide sequence: TGCGCCAGCAGCTTGACAGGGACTGCCAATGAGCAGTTCTTC.